A single sample gave rise to the 25 T cell receptor beta chains below, sequenced in a study of beta chain features in type 1 diabetes. Every isolated RNA sample was fully reverse transcribed, so sequencing captured expressed TCRB transcripts. Repertoires were generated with immunoSEQ multiplex PCR, while TCRdb's copy carries only in-frame clones and drops some. The sample has 350,000 to 450,000 clones, less than 15% seen once. What was sequenced was naive CD4+ T cells from blood. Receptor source: a woman aged 18-29 years in good health.

This sequence joins TRBV9 and TRBJ2-1; TRBD1 matches at 9 bases. From germline, CDR1 is SGDLS and CDR2 YYNGEE. There are 16 residues in the CDR3. The V and J ends lost 1 base and 9 bases, in that order; junction bases with no gene match: 11. Here the CDR3 DNA reads TGTGCCAGCAGCGTAACGCCGGGACAGGGTCAGGGTGAGCAGTTCTTC. Its protein is CASSVTPGQGQGEQFF. The full variable domain, with the rest looked up from reference TRBV9 and TRBJ2-1, is DSGVTQTPKHLITATGQRVTLRCSPRSGDLSVYWYQQSLDQGLQFLIQYYNGEERAKGNILERFSAQQFPDLHSELNLSSLELGDSALYFCASSVTPGQGQGEQFFGPGTRLTVL.

This clone was seen more than once but under ten times. V is TRBV19 and J is TRBJ2-1; 9 bases align to TRBD2. After removal of 9 bases from V and 6 bases from J, the junction contained 12 bases not matched to a gene. Per the germline V gene, CDR1 is LNHDA and CDR2 is SQIVND (reference sequence). This CDR3 spans 15 amino acids. CDR3 nucleotide sequence: TGTGCCAGCATCCGGGTAGCGGGAGCCGGCAATGAGCAGTTCTTC. This gives the protein CASIRVAGAGNEQFF.

This clone has more than one count but fewer than ten. The chain has TRBV29-1 and TRBJ1-3, with 9 nucleotides matching TRBD1. The germline V gene has CDR1 SQVTM and CDR2 ANQGSEA. The V gene end was trimmed by 5 bases and the J gene end by 7 bases; junction bases not matched to a gene: 9. The CDR3 extends over 14 amino acids. In DNA, the CDR3 is TGCAGCGTTCTACCGGACAGGGGTTCCAACACCATATATTTT. It codes for CSVLPDRGSNTIYF. The variable domain in full, with the rest retrieved from reference TRBV29-1 and TRBJ1-3, is SAVISQKPSRDICQRGTSLTIQCQVDSQVTMMFWYRQQPGQSLTLIATANQGSEATYESGFVIDKFPISRPNLTFSTLTVSNMSPEDSSIYLCSVLPDRGSNTIYFGEGSWLTVV.

V gene TRBV7-9 combines with J gene TRBJ2-5, with D uncertain. Trimming removed 1 base at V and 6 bases at J, with 3 bases between. Germline V gene data show CDR1 as SEHNR and CDR2 as FQNEAQ (reference sequence). CDR3 length: 11 residues. This CDR3 is CASSLEQTQYF. The CDR3 DNA reads TGTGCCAGCAGCTTAGAGCAGACCCAGTACTTC.

V usage is TRBV5-4 and J usage is TRBJ2-1, with D perhaps TRBD2 (6 bases). Trimming removed 0 bases from V and 4 bases from J, with 14 bases in between. The germline V gene encodes CDR1 SGHNT and CDR2 YYREEE (reference sequence). This CDR3 has 16 residues. CDR3 sequence reads: CASSLAVGSVYNEQFF. CDR3 sequence (DNA): TGTGCCAGCAGCTTGGCCGTCGGGAGTGTATACAATGAGCAGTTCTTC.

There are a few counts of this clone. The chain joins TRBV6-6 to TRBJ1-1; 9 bases are a match to TRBD1. With V trimmed by 5 bases and J by 1 base, 2 bases remained unmatched. The CDR3 length is 14 residues. The germline CDR1 and CDR2 sequences are MNHNY and SVGAGI (reference sequence). Here the CDR3 DNA reads TGTGCCAGCAGTACGGGACAGGGGAACACTGAAGCTTTCTTT. This encodes CASSTGQGNTEAFF.

The sample holds a few counts of this clone. This chain's CDR3 is CASRDREYTDTQYF. DNA of the CDR3: TGTGCCAGCAGAGACCGGGAGTACACAGATACGCAGTATTTT. The J gene is TRBJ2-3, the V gene TRBV11-2, with D possibly being TRBD2 (6 bases). With 6 bases removed from V and 2 bases from J, the gap between germline ends came to 12 bases. The CDR3 totals 14 residues. Germline CDR1 SGHAT, CDR2 FQNNGV.

In its sample, this clone was seen a few times. The V call is TRBV29-1, the J call TRBJ2-5, with D possibly matching TRBD2 (6 bases). The CDR3 length is 13 residues. Germline V gives CDR1 SQVTM, CDR2 ANQGSEA. V was trimmed by 6 bases and J by 3 bases, leaving 14 bases between them. The DNA for the CDR3 is TGCAGCGTCGCGGGACGGCAAAAAGAGACCCAGTACTTC. The encoded protein is CSVAGRQKETQYF.

This clone was counted only a few times. The V call is TRBV19, the J call TRBJ2-3; D gene uncertain. CDR3 length: 16 amino acids. In germline, CDR1 is LNHDA, CDR2 SQIVND (reference sequence). The V end lost 4 bases, the J end lost 0 bases, and 14 bases lay between the germline ends. Written as DNA, the CDR3 is TGTGCCAGTAGTAGGATCGCGGCCCTGAGCACAGATACGCAGTATTTT. Its translation is CASSRIAALSTDTQYF.

This clone came up a few times. This rearrangement joins TRBV11-1 to TRBJ2-1; D perhaps matches TRBD2 (5 bases). The CDR3 spans 16 residues. The V end was cut by 5 bases, the J end by 1 base, with 15 bases between. Germline assignment: CDR1 SGHAT and CDR2 FQDESV (reference sequence). The CDR3 coding sequence is TGTGCCAGCAGCCTTTTGGCGCGGAGGTCCTACAATGAGCAGTTCTTC. Protein sequence: CASSLLARRSYNEQFF.

V and J are TRBV29-1 and TRBJ2-7; 9 bases are shared with TRBD2. The ends lost 7 bases at V and 4 bases at J; junction bases unmatched: 8. In germline, CDR1 is SQVTM, CDR2 ANQGSEA. This CDR3 spans 13 amino acids. The CDR3 nucleotides read TGCAGCGGCGTTAGCGGGAGTACGTACGAGCAGTACTTC. Translation gives CSGVSGSTYEQYF.

This clone occurred a few times. The chain combines TRBV5-1 with TRBJ2-1; 7 nucleotides line up with TRBD2. V lost 0 bases and J lost 6; bases outside the gene matches: 12. This CDR3 contains 17 residues. Germline-derived CDR1 and CDR2 are SGHRS and YFSETQ. DNA for the CDR3: TGCGCCAGCAGCTTGGAGGTGGGGGGGGTTCTTGGCAATGAGCAGTTCTTC. It codes for CASSLEVGGVLGNEQFF.

This clone was detected a few times. The V call is TRBV9, the J call TRBJ1-2; TRBD1 might be the D (6 bases). This CDR3 has 15 residues. Per germline, CDR1 SGDLS and CDR2 YYNGEE. Trimming removed 0 bases at V and 4 bases at J, with 13 bases between. The CDR3 bases are TGTGCCAGCAGCGTAGATATCACAGGGCCCTATGGCTACACCTTC. Its translation is CASSVDITGPYGYTF.

This clone was observed a handful of times. This chain joins TRBV28 and TRBJ2-3; D ambiguous. Per germline, CDR1 MDHEN and CDR2 SYDVKM. Trimming took off 4 bases at V and 6 bases at J, with 8 bases between the two ends. The CDR3 is 12 amino acids. CDR3 sequence (DNA): TGTGCCAGCAGTTCTACCTTGGATACGCAGTATTTT. Translated, it gives CASSSTLDTQYF.

A few counts support this clone. Different DNA sequences within this sample yield the same CDR3. The rearrangement uses TRBV5-1 and TRBJ2-7; D ambiguous. The ends were cut back, 0 bases at V and 6 bases at J, with 4 bases in the middle. Germline V CDR1 and CDR2: SGHRS, YFSETQ. The CDR3 has 11 residues. Here the CDR3 DNA reads TGCGCCAGCAGCTTGGCGGGCGAGCAGTACTTC. Its translation: CASSLAGEQYF.

CDR3 region: CASGLDLLSTSTDTQYF. CDR3 nucleotide sequence: TGTGCTAGTGGTTTGGACCTACTGTCAACTAGCACAGATACGCAGTATTTT. This chain joins TRBV12-5 and TRBJ2-3; D ambiguous. CDR1 and CDR2 from the germline V gene are LGHNT and FRNRAP. With 1 base removed from V and 0 bases from J, the gap between germline ends came to 14 bases. CDR3 length: 17 amino acids.

This clone has more than one count but fewer than ten. The chain is built from TRBV29-1 and TRBJ2-7, with D perhaps TRBD1 (6 bases). The CDR3 spans 11 residues. Germline V gene data show CDR1 as SQVTM and CDR2 as ANQGSEA. The V end was cut by 4 bases, the J end by 3 bases, with 7 bases between. The CDR3 DNA sequence: TGCAGCGTTGGACAGGTCTACGAGCAGTACTTC. Its translation: CSVGQVYEQYF.

The rearrangement uses TRBV28 and TRBJ1-5, with a tentative D call TRBD1 (5 bases). Trimming removed 9 bases from V and 1 base from J, with 7 bases in between. CDR3 length: 12 residues. CDR1 and CDR2 from the germline V gene are MDHEN and SYDVKM. The CDR3 is CASRQSNQPQHF. The DNA of the CDR3 is TGTGCCAGTAGACAGAGCAATCAGCCCCAGCATTTT.

This clone was detected a few times. The chain employs TRBV2 and TRBJ2-3, with 7 positions matching TRBD2. Germline CDR1 reads SNHLY; CDR2 reads FYNNEI. The CDR3 has 16 residues. V shed 1 base, J shed 4 bases, and the junction held 8 bases outside the gene matches. CDR3 bases: TGTGCCAGCAGTGAAGGTGGGCAGGGAGGGCCAGATACGCAGTATTTT. Residues: CASSEGGQGGPDTQYF.

The rearrangement joins TRBV11-2 to TRBJ1-1; D might be TRBD1 (6 bases). V dropped 0 bases and J dropped 1 base, with 9 bases sitting between them. The CDR3 totals 15 residues. Germline V gene sequence: CDR1 SGHAT, CDR2 FQNNGV. This chain's CDR3 is CASSLERGQNTEAFF. The CDR3 DNA is TGTGCCAGCAGCTTAGAACGGGGACAGAACACTGAAGCTTTCTTT.

The table lists this clone with a few counts. Other nucleotide sequences from this sample produce the same CDR3. The chain couples TRBV7-9 to TRBJ1-1; a weak D match, TRBD1 (6 bases). CDR1 and CDR2 (germline): SEHNR, FQNEAQ (reference sequence). CDR3 size: 13 residues. V was pared by 5 bases and J by 1 base, with 8 bases between. The chain's CDR3 is CASSPTGNTEAFF. For the CDR3, the DNA is TGTGCCAGCAGCCCGACAGGGAACACTGAAGCTTTCTTT.

In its sample, this clone was seen a few times. V usage is TRBV14 and J usage is TRBJ2-1; TRBD2 is a possible D gene (7 bases). Trimming took off 4 bases at V and 4 bases at J, with 23 bases between the two ends. The CDR3 sequence is 18 residues long. Germline lookup yields CDR1 SGHDN and CDR2 FVKESK. The CDR3 nucleotides are TGTGCCAGCAGCCGGGGCCGGGCGGGGGCCAAGCCGTACAATGAGCAGTTCTTC. Protein: CASSRGRAGAKPYNEQFF.

The chain carries TRBV7-9 and TRBJ2-7; 7 positions match TRBD2. The CDR3 has 16 amino acids. Germline V gene lookup returns CDR1 SEHNR and CDR2 FQNEAQ (reference sequence). J lost 5 bases, V lost 5 bases, and 15 bases had no gene match. This CDR3 is CASSVLLGGRSHEQYF. CDR3 sequence (DNA): TGTGCCAGCAGCGTCCTGTTGGGCGGGAGATCCCACGAGCAGTACTTC.

The chain uses TRBV7-9 and TRBJ1-3; 7 bases align to TRBD1. Trimming took 6 bases from V and 5 from J; bases not matched to a gene: 10. The CDR3 runs to 15 residues. The germline CDR1 and CDR2 sequences are SEHNR and FQNEAQ (reference sequence). In DNA form, the CDR3 reads TGTGCCAGCAGTTTTACAGGGGAGGCGAGAAACACCATATATTTT. Its protein is CASSFTGEARNTIYF.

There are a few counts of this clone. This chain links TRBV5-1 with TRBJ1-2, with D hard to call. Per germline, CDR1 SGHRS and CDR2 YFSETQ. Trimming pared 4 bases from V and 9 bases from J, leaving 16 bases between. The CDR3 runs 13 residues. Written as DNA, the CDR3 is TGCGCCAGCAGCCCCGACCGGGAAGGTCGCTACACCTTC. Translation gives CASSPDREGRYTF.